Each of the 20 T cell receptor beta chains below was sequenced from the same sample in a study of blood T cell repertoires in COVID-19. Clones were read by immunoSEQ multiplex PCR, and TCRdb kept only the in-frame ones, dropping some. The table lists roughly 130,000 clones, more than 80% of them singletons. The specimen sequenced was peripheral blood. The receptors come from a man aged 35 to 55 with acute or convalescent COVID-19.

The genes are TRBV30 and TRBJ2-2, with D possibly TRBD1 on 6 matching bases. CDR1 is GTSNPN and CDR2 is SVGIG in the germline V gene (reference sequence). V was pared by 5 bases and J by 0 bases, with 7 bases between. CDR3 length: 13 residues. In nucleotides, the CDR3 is TGTGCCTGGGGACAGCCGAACACCGGGGAGCTGTTTTTT. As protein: CAWGQPNTGELFF. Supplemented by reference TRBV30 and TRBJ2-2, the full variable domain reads SQTIHQWPATLVQPVGSPLSLECTVEGTSNPNLYWYRQAAGRGLQLLFYSVGIGQISSEVPQNLSASRPQDRQFILSSKKLLLSDSGFYLCAWGQPNTGELFFGEGSRLTVL.

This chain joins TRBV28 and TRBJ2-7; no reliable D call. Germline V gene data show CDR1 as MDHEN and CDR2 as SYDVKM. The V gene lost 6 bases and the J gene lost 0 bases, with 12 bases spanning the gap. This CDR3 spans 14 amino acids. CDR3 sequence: CASSPPLSSYEQYF. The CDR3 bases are TGTGCCAGCAGCCCACCACTAAGCTCCTACGAGCAGTACTTC.

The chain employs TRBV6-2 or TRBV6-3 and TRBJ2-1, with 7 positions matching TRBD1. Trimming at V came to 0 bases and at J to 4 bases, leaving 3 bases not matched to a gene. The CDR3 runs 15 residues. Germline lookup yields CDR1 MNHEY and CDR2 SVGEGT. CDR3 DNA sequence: TGTGCCAGCAGTTACTCGGGACAGCTATACAATGAGCAGTTCTTC. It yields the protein CASSYSGQLYNEQFF.

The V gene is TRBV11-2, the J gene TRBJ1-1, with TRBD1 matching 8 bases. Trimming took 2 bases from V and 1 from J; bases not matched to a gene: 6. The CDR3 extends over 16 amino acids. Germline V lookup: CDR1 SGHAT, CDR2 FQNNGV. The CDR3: CASSLQGARGNTEAFF. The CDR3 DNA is TGTGCCAGCAGCTTACAGGGGGCAAGGGGGAACACTGAAGCTTTCTTT.

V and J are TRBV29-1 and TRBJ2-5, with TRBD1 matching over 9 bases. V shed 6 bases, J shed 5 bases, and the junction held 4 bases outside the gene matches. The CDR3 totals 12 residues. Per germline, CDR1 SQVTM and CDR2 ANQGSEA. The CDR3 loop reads CSVKTGGETQYF. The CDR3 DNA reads TGCAGCGTCAAAACAGGGGGCGAGACCCAGTACTTC.

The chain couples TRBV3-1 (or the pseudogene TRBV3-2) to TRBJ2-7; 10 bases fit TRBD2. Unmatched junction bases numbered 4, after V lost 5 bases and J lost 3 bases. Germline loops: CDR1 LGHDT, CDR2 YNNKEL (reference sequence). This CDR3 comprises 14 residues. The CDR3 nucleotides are TGTGCCAGCAGCGCCGGACTAGCGGACTACGAGCAGTACTTC. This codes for CASSAGLADYEQYF.

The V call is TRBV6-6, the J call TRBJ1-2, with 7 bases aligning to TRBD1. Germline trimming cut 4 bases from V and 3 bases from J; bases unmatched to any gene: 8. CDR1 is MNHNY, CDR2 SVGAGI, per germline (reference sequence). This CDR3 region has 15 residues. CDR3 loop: CASSSLTGIDYGYTF. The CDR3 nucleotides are TGTGCCAGCAGTTCCCTGACAGGGATTGACTATGGCTACACCTTC.

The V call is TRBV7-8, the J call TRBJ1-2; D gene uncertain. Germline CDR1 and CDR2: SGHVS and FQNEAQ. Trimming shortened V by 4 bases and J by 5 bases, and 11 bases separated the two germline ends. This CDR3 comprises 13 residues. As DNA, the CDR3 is TGTGCCAGCAGCTCCTCGTCAGAATATGGCTACACCTTC. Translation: CASSSSSEYGYTF.

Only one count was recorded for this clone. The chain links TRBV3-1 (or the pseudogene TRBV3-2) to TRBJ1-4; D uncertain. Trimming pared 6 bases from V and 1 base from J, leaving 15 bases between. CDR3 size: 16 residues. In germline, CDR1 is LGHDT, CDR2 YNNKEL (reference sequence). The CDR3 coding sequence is TGTGCCAGCAGTCCAAGAGGTCTCGGAACTAATGAAAAACTGTTTTTT. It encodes CASSPRGLGTNEKLFF.

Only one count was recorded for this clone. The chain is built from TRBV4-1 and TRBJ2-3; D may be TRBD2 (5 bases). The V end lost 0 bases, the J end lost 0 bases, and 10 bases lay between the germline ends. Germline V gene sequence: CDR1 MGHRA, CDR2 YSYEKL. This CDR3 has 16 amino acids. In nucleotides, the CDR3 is TGCGCCAGCAGCCAAGATGAGAGGGCTAGCACAGATACGCAGTATTTT. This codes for CASSQDERASTDTQYF.

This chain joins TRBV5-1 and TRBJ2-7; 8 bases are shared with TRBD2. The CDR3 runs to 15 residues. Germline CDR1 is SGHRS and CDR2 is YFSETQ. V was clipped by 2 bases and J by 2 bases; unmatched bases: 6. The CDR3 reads CASSFVAGRTYEQYF. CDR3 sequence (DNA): TGCGCCAGCAGCTTTGTAGCGGGGCGAACCTACGAGCAGTACTTC.

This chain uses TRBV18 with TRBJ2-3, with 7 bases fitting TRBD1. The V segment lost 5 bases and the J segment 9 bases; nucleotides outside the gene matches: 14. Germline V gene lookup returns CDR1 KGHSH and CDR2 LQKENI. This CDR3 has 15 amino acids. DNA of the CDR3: TGTGCCAGCTCAGACCGAGGACAGGATGGGTTAACGCAGTATTTT. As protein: CASSDRGQDGLTQYF.

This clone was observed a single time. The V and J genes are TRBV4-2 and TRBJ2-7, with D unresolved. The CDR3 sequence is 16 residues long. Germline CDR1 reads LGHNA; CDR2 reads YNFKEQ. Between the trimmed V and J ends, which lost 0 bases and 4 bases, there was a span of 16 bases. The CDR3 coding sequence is TGTGCCAGCAGCCAAGATGCGCTCGCAGGAAAGTACGAGCAGTACTTC. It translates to CASSQDALAGKYEQYF.

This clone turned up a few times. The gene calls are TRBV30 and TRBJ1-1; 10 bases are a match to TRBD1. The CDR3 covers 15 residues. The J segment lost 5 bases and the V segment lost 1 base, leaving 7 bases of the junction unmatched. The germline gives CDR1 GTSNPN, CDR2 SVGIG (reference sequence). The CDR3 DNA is TGTGCCTGGAGTGCGAGACAGGGGGCGGATACTGAAGCTTTCTTT. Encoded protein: CAWSARQGADTEAFF. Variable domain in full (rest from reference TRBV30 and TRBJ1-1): SQTIHQWPATLVQPVGSPLSLECTVEGTSNPNLYWYRQAAGRGLQLLFYSVGIGQISSEVPQNLSASRPQDRQFILSSKKLLLSDSGFYLCAWSARQGADTEAFFGQGTRLTVV.

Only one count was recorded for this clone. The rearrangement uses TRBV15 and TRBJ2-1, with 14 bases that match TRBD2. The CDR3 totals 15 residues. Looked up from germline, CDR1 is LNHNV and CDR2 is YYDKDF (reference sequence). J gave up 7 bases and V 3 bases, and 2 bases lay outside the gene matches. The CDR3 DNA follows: TGTGCCACCAGCAGGGGACTAGCGGGAGTTAATGAGCAGTTCTTC. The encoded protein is CATSRGLAGVNEQFF. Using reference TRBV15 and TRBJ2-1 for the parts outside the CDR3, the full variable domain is DAMVIQNPRYQVTQFGKPVTLSCSQTLNHNVMYWYQQKSSQAPKLLFHYYDKDFNNEADTPDNFQSRRPNTSFCFLDIRSPGLGDTAMYLCATSRGLAGVNEQFFGPGTRLTVL.

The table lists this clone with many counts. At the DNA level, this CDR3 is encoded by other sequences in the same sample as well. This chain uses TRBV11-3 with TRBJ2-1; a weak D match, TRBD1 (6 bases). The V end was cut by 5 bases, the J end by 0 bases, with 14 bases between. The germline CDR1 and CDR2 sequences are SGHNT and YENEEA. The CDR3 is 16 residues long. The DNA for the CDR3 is TGTGCCAGCAGCGCATGGACAGATAGCTCCTACAATGAGCAGTTCTTC. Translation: CASSAWTDSSYNEQFF. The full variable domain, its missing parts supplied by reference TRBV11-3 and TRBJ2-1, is EAGVVQSPRYKIIEKKQPVAFWCNPISGHNTLYWYLQNLGQGPELLIRYENEEAVDDSQLPKDRFSAERLKGVDSTLKIQPAELGDSAVYLCASSAWTDSSYNEQFFGPGTRLTVL.

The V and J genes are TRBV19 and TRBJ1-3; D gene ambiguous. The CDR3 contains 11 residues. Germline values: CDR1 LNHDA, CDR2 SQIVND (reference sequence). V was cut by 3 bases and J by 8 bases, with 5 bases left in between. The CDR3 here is CASSMADTIYF. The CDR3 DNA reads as TGTGCCAGTAGTATGGCGGACACCATATATTTT.

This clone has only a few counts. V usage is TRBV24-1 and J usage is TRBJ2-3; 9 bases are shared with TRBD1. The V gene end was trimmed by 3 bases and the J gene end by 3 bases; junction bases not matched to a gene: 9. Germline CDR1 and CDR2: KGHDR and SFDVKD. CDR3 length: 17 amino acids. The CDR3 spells CATSDPTPGQGTDTQYF. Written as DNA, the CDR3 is TGTGCCACCAGTGATCCAACTCCGGGACAGGGTACAGATACGCAGTATTTT.

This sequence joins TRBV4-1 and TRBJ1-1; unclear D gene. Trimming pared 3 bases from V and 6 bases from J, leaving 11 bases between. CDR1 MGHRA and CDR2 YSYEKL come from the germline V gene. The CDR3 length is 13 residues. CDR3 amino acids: CASSQGRSAEAFF. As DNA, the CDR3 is TGCGCCAGCAGCCAGGGCAGGTCCGCTGAAGCTTTCTTT.

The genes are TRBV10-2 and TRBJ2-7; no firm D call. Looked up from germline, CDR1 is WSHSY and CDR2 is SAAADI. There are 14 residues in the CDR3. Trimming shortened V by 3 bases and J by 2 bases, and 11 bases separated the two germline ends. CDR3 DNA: TGCGCCAGCAGTGATACGGATCGGGCCTACGAGCAGTACTTC. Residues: CASSDTDRAYEQYF.